A single T cell receptor beta chain is shown here with its context. Together with a sample-barcoded 5' primer, a J-beta primer mix was included in a second PCR lasting about 7 to 11 cycles. MiXCR, run by TCRdb on the 5' RACE reads, gives a single entry per CDR3 protein. The table shows roughly 1,300,000 distinct CDR3 sequences, with 59% occurring only once. CDR3 size: 15 residues. V was clipped by 2 bases and J by 6 bases; unmatched bases: 9. Germline CDR1 and CDR2: MGHDK and SYGVNS. The data originate from a study of blood T cells in healthy people across ages. The material sequenced was blood. The origin of this receptor is a young man in good health. The chain has TRBV25-1 and TRBJ1-2, with 7 bases lining up with TRBD1. The CDR3 loop reads CASSEEYTGADGYTF. DNA for the CDR3: TGTGCCAGCAGTGAAGAGTATACAGGGGCAGATGGCTACACCTTC.